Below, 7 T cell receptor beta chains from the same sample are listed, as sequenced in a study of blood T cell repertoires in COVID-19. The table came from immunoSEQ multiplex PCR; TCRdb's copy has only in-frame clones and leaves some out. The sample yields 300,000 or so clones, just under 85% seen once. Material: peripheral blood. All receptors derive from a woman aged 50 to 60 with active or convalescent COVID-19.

The CDR3, as DNA: TGTGCCAGCAGCACCCCCATCGGACAGGGGGCTTTCGGCTACACCTTC. This gives the protein CASSTPIGQGAFGYTF. The rearrangement uses TRBV28 and TRBJ1-2; 11 positions match TRBD1. The CDR3 has 16 residues. V shed 6 bases, J shed 8 bases, and the junction held 14 bases outside the gene matches. Germline loops: CDR1 MDHEN, CDR2 SYDVKM.

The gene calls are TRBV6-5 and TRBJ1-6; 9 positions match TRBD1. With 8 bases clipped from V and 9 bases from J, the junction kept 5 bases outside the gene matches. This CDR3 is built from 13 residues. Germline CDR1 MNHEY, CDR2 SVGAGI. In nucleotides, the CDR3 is TGTGCCAGCGGGACAGGGCCGGGTTCACCCCTCCACTTT. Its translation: CASGTGPGSPLHF.

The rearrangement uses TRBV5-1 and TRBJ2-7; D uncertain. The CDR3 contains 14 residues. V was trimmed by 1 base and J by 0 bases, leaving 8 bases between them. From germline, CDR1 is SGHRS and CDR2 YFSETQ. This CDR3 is CASSLIEFSYEQYF. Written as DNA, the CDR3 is TGCGCCAGCAGCTTGATCGAGTTCTCCTACGAGCAGTACTTC.

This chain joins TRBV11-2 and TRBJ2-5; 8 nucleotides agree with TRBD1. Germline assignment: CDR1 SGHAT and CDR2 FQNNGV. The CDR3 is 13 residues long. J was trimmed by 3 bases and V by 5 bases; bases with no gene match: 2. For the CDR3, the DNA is TGTGCCAGCAGCCGGGACAGGAAAGAGACCCAGTACTTC. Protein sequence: CASSRDRKETQYF.

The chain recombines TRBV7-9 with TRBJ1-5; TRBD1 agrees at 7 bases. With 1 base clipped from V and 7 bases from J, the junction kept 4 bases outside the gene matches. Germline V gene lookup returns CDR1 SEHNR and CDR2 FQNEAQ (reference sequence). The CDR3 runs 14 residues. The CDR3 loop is CASSLGQGGQPQHF. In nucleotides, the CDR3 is TGTGCCAGCAGCTTAGGACAGGGCGGACAGCCCCAGCATTTT.

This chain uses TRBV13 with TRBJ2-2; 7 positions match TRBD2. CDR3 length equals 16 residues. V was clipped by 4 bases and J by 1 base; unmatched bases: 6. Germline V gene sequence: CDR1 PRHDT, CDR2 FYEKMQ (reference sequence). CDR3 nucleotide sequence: TGTGCCAGCAGCTCCGGGCCGGGAGGGAACACCGGGGAGCTGTTTTTT. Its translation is CASSSGPGGNTGELFF.

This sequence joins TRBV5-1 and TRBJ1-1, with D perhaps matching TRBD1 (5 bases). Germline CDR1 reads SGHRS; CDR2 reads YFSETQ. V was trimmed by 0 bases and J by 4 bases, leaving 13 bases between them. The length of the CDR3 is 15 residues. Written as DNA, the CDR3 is TGCGCCAGCAGCTTGGTCCCGGGGGAGTCCACTGAAGCTTTCTTT. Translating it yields CASSLVPGESTEAFF.